This T cell receptor (beta chain) was documented in a study of glioma-infiltrating T cells after dendritic cell vaccination. Primers: 60 V beta forward and 13 J beta reverse. Sequenced by immunoSEQ multiplex PCR; TCRdb stores in-frame clones only, minus some. The sample contains 71,000 or so clones, around 86% of which appear only once. Germline V gene sequence: CDR1 SEHNR, CDR2 FQNEAQ (reference sequence). The CDR3 has 13 residues. V was clipped by 5 bases and J by 5 bases, with 10 bases between them. All glioblastoma patients lacked an isocitrate dehydrogenase mutation. PBMC sampling occurred before vaccination, two weeks after the third dose, and at progression.

The V call is TRBV7-9, the J call TRBJ1-5; D may be TRBD1 (6 bases). The receptor comes from a human donor with glioblastoma. This sample comprised blood, obtained before dendritic cell vaccination. The CDR3 sequence is CASSLQGDQPQHF. Written as DNA, the CDR3 is TGTGCCAGCAGCCTACAGGGAGATCAGCCCCAGCATTTT.